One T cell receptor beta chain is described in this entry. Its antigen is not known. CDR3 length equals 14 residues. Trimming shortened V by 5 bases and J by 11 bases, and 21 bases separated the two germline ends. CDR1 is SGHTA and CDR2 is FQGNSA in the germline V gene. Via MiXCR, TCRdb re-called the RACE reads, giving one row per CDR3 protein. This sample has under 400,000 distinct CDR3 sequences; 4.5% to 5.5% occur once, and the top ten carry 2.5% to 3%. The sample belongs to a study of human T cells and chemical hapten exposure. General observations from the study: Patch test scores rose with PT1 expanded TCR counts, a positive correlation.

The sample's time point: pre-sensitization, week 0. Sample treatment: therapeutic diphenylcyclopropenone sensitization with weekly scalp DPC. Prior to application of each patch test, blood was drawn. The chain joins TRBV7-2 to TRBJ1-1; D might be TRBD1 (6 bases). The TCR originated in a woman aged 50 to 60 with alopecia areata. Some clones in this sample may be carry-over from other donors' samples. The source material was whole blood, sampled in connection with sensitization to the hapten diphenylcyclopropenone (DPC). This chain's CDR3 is CASSPLGGPNGAFF. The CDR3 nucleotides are TGTGCCAGCAGCCCCCTAGGGGGGCCGAATGGGGCTTTCTTT.